A single sample is the source of the 11 T cell receptor beta chains below, sequenced in a study of human CD8 memory T cell subsets. Making the TCR beta libraries relied on UMI-labeled 5' RACE. After re-calling the 5' RACE reads, TCRdb lists one entry per CDR3 protein, DNA absent. The table lists around 11,000 distinct CDR3 sequences. Input material: CD8+ T cells from PBMCs. Every receptor here comes from a human donor in good health.

The genes are TRBV11-1 and TRBJ2-7. The CDR3 length is 13 residues. Germline CDR1 is SGHAT and CDR2 is FQDESV (reference sequence). The CDR3 here is CASSFGDSYEQYF.

The chain has TRBV5-1 and TRBJ2-7. The germline V gene encodes CDR1 SGHRS and CDR2 YFSETQ. The CDR3 totals 12 residues. The CDR3: CASSLGPDNQYF.

The chain is built from TRBV4-1 and TRBJ1-1. The CDR3 is made up of 14 amino acids. CDR1 and CDR2 (germline): MGHRA, YSYEKL. The chain's CDR3 is CASSQAAANTEAFF.

This chain uses TRBV12-3 or TRBV12-4 with TRBJ1-3; TCRdb picks TRBD1, but there is no DNA to check that call. The CDR3 is 15 residues long. The CDR3 reads CAGTRGTGAGNTIYF.

V usage is TRBV28 and J usage is TRBJ2-7. CDR1 MDHEN and CDR2 SYDVKM come from the germline V gene. The CDR3 extends over 13 amino acids. The CDR3 spells CASSSESSYEQYF.

V is TRBV5-5 and J is TRBJ1-1. This CDR3 spans 16 amino acids. Germline-derived CDR1 and CDR2 are SGHKS and YYEKEE (reference sequence). CDR3 loop: CASSLAPGYMNTEAFF.

This rearrangement joins TRBV20-1 to TRBJ2-1; TCRdb returns TRBD2, unconfirmable since there is no DNA. The CDR3 loop spans 16 amino acids. Germline-derived CDR1 and CDR2 are DFQATT and SNEGSKA (reference sequence). CDR3 sequence: CSAYLAGGPRYNEQFF.

V usage is TRBV4-2 and J usage is TRBJ2-7. The CDR3 totals 12 residues. Germline loops: CDR1 LGHNA, CDR2 YNFKEQ. The CDR3 spells CASSPLVYEQYF.

The chain couples TRBV28 to TRBJ2-5; there is no DNA to check the TCRdb D call of TRBD1. The CDR3 is 15 residues long. Germline assignment: CDR1 MDHEN and CDR2 SYDVKM. CDR3: CASSRPGTGSETQYF.

The CDR3 protein is CASSPDSGSLMNTQYF. The chain uses TRBV19 and TRBJ2-3; TCRdb calls TRBD1, which cannot be checked without DNA. The CDR3 length is 16 residues. The germline V gene encodes CDR1 LNHDA and CDR2 SQIVND (reference sequence).

V usage is TRBV13 and J usage is TRBJ1-1. Per the germline V gene, CDR1 is PRHDT and CDR2 is FYEKMQ (reference sequence). CDR3 length: 12 amino acids. The CDR3 loop is CASSSEGSEAFF.